This passage covers 19 T cell receptor beta chains from one sample sequenced in a study of blood T cell repertoires in COVID-19. The repertoire was sequenced with immunoSEQ multiplex PCR; TCRdb's copy has only in-frame clones and lacks some. The sample holds around 220,000 clones, more than 80% seen once. The sample comprised peripheral blood. These receptor sequences come from a woman aged 80 or over with COVID-19, enrolled during active disease.

The chain is built from TRBV5-1 and TRBJ2-1, with TRBD1 matching over 7 bases. The CDR3 is 14 residues long. After removal of 5 bases from V and 5 bases from J, the junction contained 7 bases not matched to a gene. Germline V CDR1 and CDR2: SGHRS, YFSETQ. The CDR3 here is CASRGQGVDNEQFF. DNA for the CDR3: TGCGCCAGCAGAGGGCAGGGGGTGGACAATGAGCAGTTCTTC.

In its sample, this clone was seen once. The chain carries TRBV12-3 or TRBV12-4 and TRBJ2-7; 7 bases are shared with TRBD1. The CDR3 runs to 13 residues. V lost 6 bases to trimming and J lost 3 bases; unmatched junction nucleotides: 5. CDR3 sequence reads: CASSQDRIYEQYF. CDR3 DNA: TGTGCCAGCAGCCAGGACAGGATCTACGAGCAGTACTTC.

The chain links TRBV12-3 or TRBV12-4 to TRBJ2-1, with D unclear. Trimming cost V 5 bases and J 12 bases, with 17 bases left between them. The CDR3 runs to 13 residues. The CDR3 loop is CASSATTTRRQFF. The CDR3 bases are TGTGCCAGCAGTGCCACCACGACCCGGAGGCAGTTCTTC.

V usage is TRBV19 and J usage is TRBJ2-3; 9 bases are a match to TRBD2. V shed 2 bases and J 3 bases; nucleotides not matched to a gene: 3. CDR3 length equals 15 residues. Germline V CDR1 and CDR2: LNHDA, SQIVND (reference sequence). The CDR3 sequence: CASSITAGGTDTQYF. The CDR3 nucleotides are TGTGCCAGTAGTATAACGGCGGGGGGGACAGATACGCAGTATTTT.

The J gene is TRBJ2-3, the V gene TRBV7-8; 7 bases fit TRBD2. Trimming took 2 bases from V and 4 from J; bases not matched to a gene: 6. The CDR3 sequence is 15 residues long. The germline gives CDR1 SGHVS, CDR2 FQNEAQ. In DNA, the CDR3 is TGTGCCAGCAGCTTACCGGGAGGCAGCCCAGATACGCAGTATTTT. Its translation is CASSLPGGSPDTQYF.

V gene TRBV10-3 combines with J gene TRBJ2-1; 12 bases are shared with TRBD2. The CDR3 is made up of 15 amino acids. The J segment lost 12 bases and the V segment lost 2 bases, leaving 8 bases of the junction unmatched. Germline assignment: CDR1 ENHRY and CDR2 SYGVKD. The CDR3 region is CAISEDLAGGYGQFF. DNA for the CDR3: TGTGCCATCAGTGAGGATCTAGCGGGAGGGTATGGGCAGTTCTTC.

This sequence joins TRBV29-1 and TRBJ2-3; possibly TRBD2 for D (5 bases). Trimming removed 8 bases at V and 5 bases at J, with 20 bases between. This CDR3 spans 14 amino acids. Looked up from germline, CDR1 is SQVTM and CDR2 is ANQGSEA. The CDR3 protein is CSIISTARGDTQYF. The CDR3 coding sequence is TGCAGCATCATCTCAACCGCACGGGGAGATACGCAGTATTTT.

The chain carries TRBV27 and TRBJ1-2, with D maybe TRBD1 (6 bases). Per germline, CDR1 MNHEY and CDR2 SMNVEV (reference sequence). The CDR3 extends over 14 amino acids. V lost 5 bases to trimming and J lost 0 bases, with 10 bases between them. The CDR3 DNA reads TGTGCCAGCAGTACACAGGGTTCTAACTATGGCTACACCTTC. Its protein product is CASSTQGSNYGYTF.

DNA for the CDR3: TGTGCCAGCAGTGCCGCCGGGACAGGGCACTACAATGAGCAGTTCTTC. Its protein is CASSAAGTGHYNEQFF. V and J are TRBV6-4 and TRBJ2-1; 9 bases agree with TRBD1. The CDR3 has 16 residues. V lost 4 bases to trimming and J lost 3 bases; unmatched junction nucleotides: 7. CDR1 and CDR2 from the germline V gene are MRHNA and SNTAGT.

The sample holds one count of this clone. The chain employs TRBV15 and TRBJ2-7, with TRBD2 identical over 10 bases. Trimming cost V 5 bases and J 2 bases; bases outside gene matches: 6. CDR1 and CDR2 from the germline V gene are LNHNV and YYDKDF (reference sequence). This CDR3 is built from 15 residues. In DNA, the CDR3 is TGTGCCACCAGCCCAGAAGCGGGAGGGCCCTACGAGCAGTACTTC. It translates to CATSPEAGGPYEQYF. Looking up the rest from reference TRBV15 and TRBJ2-7 gives the full variable domain: DAMVIQNPRYQVTQFGKPVTLSCSQTLNHNVMYWYQQKSSQAPKLLFHYYDKDFNNEADTPDNFQSRRPNTSFCFLDIRSPGLGDTAMYLCATSPEAGGPYEQYFGPGTRLTVT.

This clone was seen only a few times. V is TRBV9 and J is TRBJ2-2, with a weak D call TRBD2 (5 bases). Germline V CDR1 and CDR2: SGDLS, YYNGEE. Trimming stripped 3 bases from V and 5 bases from J, with 14 bases between. The CDR3 has 15 amino acids. DNA of the CDR3: TGTGCCAGCAGCGGAAACTCCGGCGGGACCGGGGAGCTGTTTTTT. It yields the protein CASSGNSGGTGELFF.

This clone was counted only a few times. DNA of the CDR3: TGTGCCAGCAGCTTGCAAGGACAGGGGTACGAGACCCAGTACTTC. This sequence encodes CASSLQGQGYETQYF. This chain links TRBV5-4 with TRBJ2-5; 9 nucleotides align to TRBD1. The CDR3 spans 15 residues. The J segment lost 5 bases and the V segment lost 1 base, leaving 6 bases of the junction unmatched. Germline lookup yields CDR1 SGHNT and CDR2 YYREEE (reference sequence). The variable domain in full, with the rest retrieved from reference TRBV5-4 and TRBJ2-5, is ETGVTQSPTHLIKTRGQQVTLRCSSQSGHNTVSWYQQALGQGPQFIFQYYREEENGRGNFPPRFSGLQFPNYSSELNVNALELDDSALYLCASSLQGQGYETQYFGPGTRLLVL.

The gene calls are TRBV3-1 (or the pseudogene TRBV3-2) and TRBJ2-1; the match to TRBD1 covers 9 bases. V lost 6 bases, J lost 8 bases, and 8 bases stayed unmatched. The germline V gene encodes CDR1 LGHDT and CDR2 YNNKEL (reference sequence). This CDR3 has 14 residues. The CDR3 bases are TGTGCCAGCAGAACCGGGACAGGGTTTCATGAGCAGTTCTTC. Amino acids: CASRTGTGFHEQFF.

The chain couples TRBV5-1 to TRBJ1-2, with 8 bases aligning to TRBD1. Germline V gene data show CDR1 as SGHRS and CDR2 as YFSETQ. The ends lost 0 bases at V and 4 bases at J; junction bases unmatched: 2. This CDR3 region has 14 residues. CDR3 protein: CASSLEGTGYGYTF. Here the CDR3 DNA reads TGCGCCAGCAGCTTGGAAGGGACAGGCTATGGCTACACCTTC. Combining the CDR3 with reference TRBV5-1 and TRBJ1-2 gives the whole variable domain KAGVTQTPRYLIKTRGQQVTLSCSPISGHRSVSWYQQTPGQGLQFLFEYFSETQRNKGNFPGRFSGRQFSNSRSEMNVSTLELGDSALYLCASSLEGTGYGYTFGSGTRLTVV.

This sequence joins TRBV29-1 and TRBJ2-3, with D hard to call. Germline assignment: CDR1 SQVTM and CDR2 ANQGSEA. The length of the CDR3 is 12 residues. V lost 1 base, J lost 6 bases, and 8 bases lay in between. The CDR3 sequence: CSVEVSADTQYF. In DNA form, the CDR3 reads TGCAGCGTTGAAGTCTCCGCGGATACGCAGTATTTT.

The sample holds a few counts of this clone. The chain carries TRBV11-3 and TRBJ2-7; 9 bases fit TRBD1. Trimming cost V 4 bases and J 3 bases; bases outside gene matches: 7. The CDR3 consists of 15 residues. Germline V CDR1 and CDR2: SGHNT, YENEEA. CDR3 DNA: TGTGCCAGCAGCTCCGGGACAGGGCGGCACTACGAGCAGTACTTC. This sequence encodes CASSSGTGRHYEQYF. The complete variable domain, with remaining parts taken from reference TRBV11-3 and TRBJ2-7, reads EAGVVQSPRYKIIEKKQPVAFWCNPISGHNTLYWYLQNLGQGPELLIRYENEEAVDDSQLPKDRFSAERLKGVDSTLKIQPAELGDSAVYLCASSSGTGRHYEQYFGPGTRLTVT.

The J gene is TRBJ2-6, the V gene TRBV3-1 (or the pseudogene TRBV3-2), with D possibly TRBD1 on 6 matching bases. With 4 bases removed from V and 4 bases from J, the gap between germline ends came to 14 bases. The CDR3 has 16 amino acids. From germline, CDR1 is LGHDT and CDR2 YNNKEL (reference sequence). Here the CDR3 DNA reads TGTGCCAGCAGCCGCACCACAGGGTCCGGGGCCAACGTCCTGACTTTC. Amino acid sequence: CASSRTTGSGANVLTF.

This clone was seen just once. The chain employs TRBV5-5 and TRBJ1-5; D may be TRBD1 (6 bases). Deletions cut 2 bases from V and 4 bases from J, with 13 bases between. This CDR3 spans 15 amino acids. CDR1 SGHKS and CDR2 YYEKEE come from the germline V gene (reference sequence). CDR3 nucleotides: TGTGCCAGCAGCTTAGATGGACAGTTTAATCAGCCCCAGCATTTT. It encodes CASSLDGQFNQPQHF.

This CDR3 reads CASSLASAGEKLFF. The DNA of the CDR3 is TGTGCCAGCAGCTTAGCGTCAGCGGGTGAAAAACTGTTTTTT. The V and J genes are TRBV7-9 and TRBJ1-4; D is undetermined. The V and J ends lost 0 bases and 7 bases respectively, with 9 bases between them. The germline gives CDR1 SEHNR, CDR2 FQNEAQ (reference sequence). The CDR3 runs to 14 residues.